This T cell receptor beta chain was captured by sequencing in a study of blood T cell repertoires in COVID-19. Profiled with immunoSEQ multiplex PCR; TCRdb holds only in-frame clones, not every one. The data contain roughly 190,000 clones, around nine tenths of them singletons. From germline, CDR1 is SGHAT and CDR2 FQNNGV. V was pared by 2 bases and J by 4 bases, with 8 bases between. This CDR3 is built from 14 residues. The receptor was isolated from a woman aged 40 to 55 who had recovered from COVID-19. Material: peripheral blood. The chain carries TRBV11-2 and TRBJ2-2; a possible D gene is TRBD2 (6 bases). The CDR3 region is CASSLREITGELFF. The DNA for the CDR3 is TGTGCCAGCAGCTTACGGGAGATCACCGGGGAGCTGTTTTTT.